The clone carrying this T cell receptor (beta chain) was seen at least ten times. What it binds is unknown. Graves' hyperthyroidism qualified as stable when ophthalmopathy did not progress within 18 months. Among the patients, aged 18 to 65, hyperthyroidism was newly diagnosed and had lasted under 2 months. The CDR3 loop spans 16 amino acids. Germline V gene lookup returns CDR1 LNHNV and CDR2 YYDKDF (reference sequence). Trimming at V came to 5 bases and at J to 6 bases, leaving 8 bases not matched to a gene. RNA transcripts served as the template for amplifying TCR beta CDR3 regions. When the TCR CDR3 underwent first-round RT-PCR, the HTBI primer set was used. TCRdb redid the calling of the multiplex PCR reads with MiXCR, one entry per CDR3 protein. The sample records some 700,000 distinct CDR3 sequences, 15% to 20% being singletons. This sample is drawn from a study of T cells in Graves' hyperthyroidism and ophthalmopathy. Background on the study: Peripheral blood specimens were obtained at initial diagnosis, prior to any treatment.

General study points: The blood repertoire included most of the expanded thyroid clonotypes above 0.001.

Sequenced: blood. The chain employs TRBV15 and TRBJ2-1; 12 bases are a match to TRBD2. This receptor was taken from a man aged 45-65 years with Graves' hyperthyroidism. In DNA, the CDR3 is TGTGCCACCAGCGGTGGGTGGACTAGCGGGATCAATGAGCAGTTCTTC. Translated, it gives CATSGGWTSGINEQFF.